The clone carrying this TCR beta chain was recorded a few times. TCRdb re-called the 5' RACE reads with MiXCR, one entry per CDR3 protein. The sample has about 350,000 distinct CDR3 sequences; approximately 22% are singletons. CDR3 length equals 14 residues. V was clipped by 3 bases and J by 2 bases, with 11 bases between them. This sample stems from a study of CD8 T cells in ankylosing spondylitis. The origin of this receptor is a male donor with ankylosing spondylitis or in good health (not recorded which). V usage is TRBV12-3 or TRBV12-4 and J usage is TRBJ2-7; the D gene is possibly TRBD2 (6 bases). The sequenced sample consisted of blood, either unsorted or a sorted T cell fraction (not recorded which). This chain's CDR3 is CASSFGGFTYEQYF. DNA of the CDR3: TGTGCCAGCAGTTTCGGGGGATTCACCTACGAGCAGTACTTC.